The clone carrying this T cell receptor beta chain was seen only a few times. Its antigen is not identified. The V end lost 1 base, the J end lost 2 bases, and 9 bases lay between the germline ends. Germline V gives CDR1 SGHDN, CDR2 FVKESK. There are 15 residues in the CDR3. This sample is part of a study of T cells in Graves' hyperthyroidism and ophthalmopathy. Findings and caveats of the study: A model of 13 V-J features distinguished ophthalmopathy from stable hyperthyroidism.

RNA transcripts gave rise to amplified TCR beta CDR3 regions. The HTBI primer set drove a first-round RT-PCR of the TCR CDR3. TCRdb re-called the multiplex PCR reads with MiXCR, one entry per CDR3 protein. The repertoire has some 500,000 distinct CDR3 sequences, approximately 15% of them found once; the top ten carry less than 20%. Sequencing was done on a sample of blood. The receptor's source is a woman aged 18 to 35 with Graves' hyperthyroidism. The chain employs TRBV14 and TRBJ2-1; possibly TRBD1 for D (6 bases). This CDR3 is CASSQGGHTYNEQFF. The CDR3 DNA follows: TGTGCCAGCAGCCAAGGGGGGCATACCTACAATGAGCAGTTCTTC.